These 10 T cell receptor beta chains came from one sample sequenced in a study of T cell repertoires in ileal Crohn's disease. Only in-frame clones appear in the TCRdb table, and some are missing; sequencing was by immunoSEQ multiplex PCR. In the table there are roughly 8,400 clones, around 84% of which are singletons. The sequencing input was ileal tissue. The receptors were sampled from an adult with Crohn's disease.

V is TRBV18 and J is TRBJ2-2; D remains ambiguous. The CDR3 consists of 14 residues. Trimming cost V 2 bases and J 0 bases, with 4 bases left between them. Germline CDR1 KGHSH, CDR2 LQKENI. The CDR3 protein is CASSPGSNTGELFF. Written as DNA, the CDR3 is TGTGCCAGCTCACCAGGGTCGAACACCGGGGAGCTGTTTTTT.

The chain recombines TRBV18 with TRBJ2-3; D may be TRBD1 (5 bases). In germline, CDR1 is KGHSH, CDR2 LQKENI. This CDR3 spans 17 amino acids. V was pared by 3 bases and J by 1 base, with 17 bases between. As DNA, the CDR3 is TGTGCCAGCTCACCGCAACAGGTTCGCGGCGGCACAGATACGCAGTATTTT. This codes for CASSPQQVRGGTDTQYF. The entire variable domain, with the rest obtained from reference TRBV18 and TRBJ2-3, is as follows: NAGVMQNPRHLVRRRGQEARLRCSPMKGHSHVYWYRQLPEEGLKFMVYLQKENIIDESGMPKERFSAEFPKEGPSILRIQQVVRGDSAAYFCASSPQQVRGGTDTQYFGPGTRLTVL.

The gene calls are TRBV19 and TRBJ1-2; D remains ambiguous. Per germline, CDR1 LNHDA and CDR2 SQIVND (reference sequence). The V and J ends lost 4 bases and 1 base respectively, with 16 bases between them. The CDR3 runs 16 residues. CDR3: CASSKVYKADNYGYTF. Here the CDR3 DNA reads TGTGCCAGTAGTAAGGTATACAAGGCGGATAACTATGGCTACACCTTC.

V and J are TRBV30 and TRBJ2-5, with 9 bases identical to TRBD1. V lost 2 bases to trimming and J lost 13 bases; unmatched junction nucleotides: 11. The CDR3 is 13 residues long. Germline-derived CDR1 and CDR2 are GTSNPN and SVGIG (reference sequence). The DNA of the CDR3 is TGTGCCTGGAGTCCCTCTCTCCGGGACAGGGTGTACTTC. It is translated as CAWSPSLRDRVYF.

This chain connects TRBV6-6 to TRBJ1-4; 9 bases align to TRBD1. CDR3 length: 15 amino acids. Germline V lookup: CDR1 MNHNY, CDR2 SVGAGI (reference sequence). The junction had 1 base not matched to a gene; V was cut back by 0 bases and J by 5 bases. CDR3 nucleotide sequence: TGTGCCAGCAGTTACTCGGGGACAGGGAATGAAAAACTGTTTTTT. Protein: CASSYSGTGNEKLFF.

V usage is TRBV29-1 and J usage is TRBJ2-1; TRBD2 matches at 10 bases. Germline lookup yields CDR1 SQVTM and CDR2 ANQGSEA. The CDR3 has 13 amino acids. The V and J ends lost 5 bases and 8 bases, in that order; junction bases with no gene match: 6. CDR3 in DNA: TGCAGCGTTCGTAGCGGGAGGTCTGATGAGCAGTTCTTC. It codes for CSVRSGRSDEQFF.

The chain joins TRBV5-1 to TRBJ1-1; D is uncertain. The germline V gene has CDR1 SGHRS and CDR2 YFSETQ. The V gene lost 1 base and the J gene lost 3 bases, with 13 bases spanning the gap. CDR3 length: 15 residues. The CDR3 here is CASSLPTMTHTEAFF. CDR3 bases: TGCGCCAGCAGCTTGCCGACTATGACTCACACTGAAGCTTTCTTT.

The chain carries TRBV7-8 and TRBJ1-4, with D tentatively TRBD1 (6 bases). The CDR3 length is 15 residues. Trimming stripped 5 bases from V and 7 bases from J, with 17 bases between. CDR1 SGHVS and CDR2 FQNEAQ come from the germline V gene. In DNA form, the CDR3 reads TGTGCCAGCAGCAAAGACTGGGGGGCAGGTGAAAAACTGTTTTTT. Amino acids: CASSKDWGAGEKLFF.

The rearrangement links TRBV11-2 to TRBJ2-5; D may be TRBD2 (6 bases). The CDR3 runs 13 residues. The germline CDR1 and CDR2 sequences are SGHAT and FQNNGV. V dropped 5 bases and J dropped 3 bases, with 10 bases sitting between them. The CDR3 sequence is CASSAGLKETQYF. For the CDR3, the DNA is TGTGCCAGCAGCGCGGGACTTAAAGAGACCCAGTACTTC.

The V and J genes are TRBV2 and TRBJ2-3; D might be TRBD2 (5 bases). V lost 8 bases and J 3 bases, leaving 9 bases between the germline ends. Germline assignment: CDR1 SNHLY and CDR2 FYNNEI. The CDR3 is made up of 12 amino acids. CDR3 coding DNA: TGTGCCAGCGGCTGGGAGACAGATACGCAGTATTTT. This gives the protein CASGWETDTQYF.